The next 24 T cell receptor beta chains were all read from a single sample in a study of PD-L1 blockade in urothelial cancer. Time point defined: peripheral blood 6 weeks after treatment start. Generated by immunoSEQ multiplex PCR, the TCRdb table keeps only in-frame clones and is missing some. The top ten clones hold around 2.4% of a sample with 100,000 to 150,000 clones, roughly 83% of them seen once. Sequenced material: PBMCs, taken around atezolizumab (anti-PD-L1) treatment. The origin of the receptors is a man aged 50-59 years with urothelial cancer.

The gene calls are TRBV28 and TRBJ2-7; D is perhaps TRBD2 (6 bases). V was cut by 4 bases and J by 0 bases, with 10 bases left in between. The CDR3 is 14 amino acids. Looked up from germline, CDR1 is MDHEN and CDR2 is SYDVKM. The CDR3 here is CASSSGGISYEQYF. The DNA of the CDR3 is TGTGCCAGCAGTTCCGGGGGTATCTCCTACGAGCAGTACTTC.

CDR3 sequence (DNA): TGTGCCTGGAGTCAGGGAGGAGTGACACCCCTCCACTTT. As protein: CAWSQGGVTPLHF. The V gene is TRBV30, the J gene TRBJ1-6, with a possible D match to TRBD1 (5 bases). The CDR3 runs 13 residues. The V gene's germline CDR1 is GTSNPN and CDR2 SVGIG (reference sequence). Trimming stripped 2 bases from V and 11 bases from J, with 13 bases between. The full variable domain, rest sourced from reference TRBV30 and TRBJ1-6, is SQTIHQWPATLVQPVGSPLSLECTVEGTSNPNLYWYRQAAGRGLQLLFYSVGIGQISSEVPQNLSASRPQDRQFILSSKKLLLSDSGFYLCAWSQGGVTPLHFGNGTRLTVT.

This rearrangement joins TRBV19 to TRBJ2-1; TRBD2 is a possible D gene (5 bases). Looked up from germline, CDR1 is LNHDA and CDR2 is SQIVND (reference sequence). V lost 4 bases, J lost 8 bases, and 21 bases lay in between. The CDR3 totals 16 residues. The CDR3 DNA reads as TGTGCCAGTAGTAAGTGGACGGGAACCCAAAGAGATGAGCAGTTCTTC. It encodes CASSKWTGTQRDEQFF.

The chain employs TRBV4-1 and TRBJ2-5, with 10 bases identical to TRBD2. Germline lookup yields CDR1 MGHRA and CDR2 YSYEKL. Trimming removed 1 base from V and 0 bases from J; junction bases left unmatched: 8. The CDR3 spans 18 residues. The CDR3 DNA is TGCGCCAGCAGCCAAGTTTTTACTAGCGGGGCCAACCAAGAGACCCAGTACTTC. It translates to CASSQVFTSGANQETQYF.

The chain joins TRBV9 to TRBJ1-5; the D gene is possibly TRBD1 (6 bases). The V gene's germline CDR1 is SGDLS and CDR2 YYNGEE. The CDR3 spans 15 residues. The germline V and J ends were trimmed by 1 base and 5 bases, with 13 bases remaining between them. DNA for the CDR3: TGTGCCAGCAGCGTATCGGACAGACTCGATCAGCCCCAGCATTTT. Residues: CASSVSDRLDQPQHF.

CDR3 region: CASSGAEPNYGYTF. The CDR3 region has the DNA TGTGCCAGCAGCGGCGCCGAGCCTAACTATGGCTACACCTTC. The chain joins TRBV9 to TRBJ1-2, with no clear D. CDR3 size: 14 residues. CDR1 and CDR2 (germline): SGDLS, YYNGEE. The V and J ends lost 3 bases and 0 bases respectively, with 9 bases between them.

The table lists this clone with a few counts. The V gene is TRBV19, the J gene TRBJ2-7; 8 bases line up with TRBD2. With V trimmed by 1 base and J by 3 bases, 2 bases remained unmatched. CDR3 length: 14 amino acids. Germline values: CDR1 LNHDA, CDR2 SQIVND (reference sequence). The CDR3 here is CASSIALAGYEQYF. Written as DNA, the CDR3 is TGTGCCAGTAGTATAGCCCTAGCGGGCTACGAGCAGTACTTC.

J is TRBJ2-7 and V is TRBV7-2; 8 bases map to TRBD1. This CDR3 has 12 residues. The germline CDR1 and CDR2 sequences are SGHTA and FQGNSA. Trimming removed 3 bases from V and 10 bases from J; junction bases left unmatched: 5. CDR3: CASSLDRVGQYF. CDR3 DNA sequence: TGTGCCAGCAGCTTGGACAGGGTCGGACAGTACTTC.

This clone has just one count. The gene calls are TRBV19 and TRBJ2-3; D may be TRBD1 (6 bases). This CDR3 region has 13 residues. CDR1 and CDR2 (germline): LNHDA, SQIVND (reference sequence). V lost 7 bases, J lost 1 base, and 9 bases lay in between. CDR3 sequence reads: CASTPGGTDTQYF. CDR3 coding DNA: TGTGCCAGTACCCCAGGGGGCACAGATACGCAGTATTTT.

The chain recombines TRBV28 with TRBJ2-3; D is perhaps TRBD2 (6 bases). With 2 bases removed from V and 0 bases from J, the gap between germline ends came to 6 bases. Germline V gives CDR1 MDHEN, CDR2 SYDVKM. This CDR3 comprises 14 residues. The CDR3 sequence is CASSLGTSTDTQYF. The CDR3 DNA is TGTGCCAGCAGTTTAGGGACTAGCACAGATACGCAGTATTTT.

This clone turned up a few times. In DNA, the CDR3 is TGTGCCAGCTCACCCCGGGGATTTAGCAATCAGCCCCAGCATTTT. Its translation is CASSPRGFSNQPQHF. This sequence joins TRBV18 and TRBJ1-5; no clear D. From germline, CDR1 is KGHSH and CDR2 LQKENI. The germline V and J ends were trimmed by 3 bases and 0 bases, with 9 bases remaining between them. This CDR3 is built from 15 residues. The full variable domain, in which reference TRBV18 and TRBJ1-5 provide the parts outside the CDR3, is NAGVMQNPRHLVRRRGQEARLRCSPMKGHSHVYWYRQLPEEGLKFMVYLQKENIIDESGMPKERFSAEFPKEGPSILRIQQVVRGDSAAYFCASSPRGFSNQPQHFGDGTRLSIL.

The chain carries TRBV9 and TRBJ2-7; 7 positions agree with TRBD1. The ends lost 2 bases at V and 5 bases at J; junction bases unmatched: 7. Germline CDR1 reads SGDLS; CDR2 reads YYNGEE. The CDR3 totals 14 residues. CDR3 sequence: CASSVGTAAHEQYF. The DNA of the CDR3 is TGTGCCAGCAGCGTCGGGACAGCCGCCCACGAGCAGTACTTC.

The rearrangement links TRBV11-1 to TRBJ1-1; the D gene is possibly TRBD1 (5 bases). CDR3 size: 14 residues. The germline V gene encodes CDR1 SGHAT and CDR2 FQDESV (reference sequence). V shed 7 bases and J shed 0 bases, with 12 bases lying between them. The CDR3 here is CASTLDNMNTEAFF. CDR3 nucleotides: TGTGCCAGCACCCTGGACAATATGAACACTGAAGCTTTCTTT.

The chain employs TRBV7-9 and TRBJ1-1; no definite D call. The CDR3 consists of 14 residues. Trimming cost V 1 base and J 1 base, with 7 bases left between them. The germline CDR1 and CDR2 sequences are SEHNR and FQNEAQ (reference sequence). CDR3 protein: CASSLGPGNTEAFF. In DNA form, the CDR3 reads TGTGCCAGCAGCTTAGGTCCGGGGAACACTGAAGCTTTCTTT.

This clone was detected ten times or more. The chain has TRBV6-5 and TRBJ1-2; D is unresolved. V was cut by 0 bases and J by 8 bases, with 13 bases left in between. CDR1 is MNHEY and CDR2 is SVGAGI in the germline V gene. The CDR3 runs to 14 residues. CDR3 sequence: CASSYSRGSGGYTF. For the CDR3, the DNA is TGTGCCAGCAGTTACTCACGGGGTTCGGGCGGCTACACCTTC.

This clone has a handful of counts. J is TRBJ2-1 and V is TRBV9, with D possibly matching TRBD2 (6 bases). V lost 5 bases and J 1 base, leaving 10 bases between the germline ends. The length of the CDR3 is 14 residues. Germline values: CDR1 SGDLS, CDR2 YYNGEE. The CDR3 sequence: CASREGLSYNEQFF. CDR3 DNA: TGTGCCAGCAGGGAGGGACTTTCCTACAATGAGCAGTTCTTC.

This clone was detected only once. The chain combines TRBV11-3 with TRBJ2-5, with D possibly being TRBD2 (5 bases). This CDR3 region has 13 residues. V lost 3 bases and J lost 7, with 12 bases in between. Germline lookup yields CDR1 SGHNT and CDR2 YENEEA. CDR3 amino acids: CASSFGLRGTQYF. Written as DNA, the CDR3 is TGTGCCAGCAGCTTCGGACTTCGCGGGACCCAGTACTTC.

The rearrangement links TRBV30 to TRBJ2-7; D may be TRBD1 (6 bases). Trimming removed 2 bases from V and 3 bases from J, with 8 bases in between. The CDR3 contains 12 residues. Germline assignment: CDR1 GTSNPN and CDR2 SVGIG (reference sequence). The CDR3 region has the DNA TGTGCCTGGAGTAGGGGGAACTACGAGCAGTACTTC. Residues: CAWSRGNYEQYF.

V is TRBV4-1 and J is TRBJ2-3; D not resolved. Trimming took 1 base from V and 2 from J, leaving 7 bases between them. CDR1 is MGHRA and CDR2 is YSYEKL in the germline V gene. CDR3 length: 14 residues. CDR3: CASSQGSYTDTQYF. For the CDR3, the DNA is TGCGCCAGCAGCCAAGGAAGCTACACAGATACGCAGTATTTT.

The chain employs TRBV30 and TRBJ1-6; weak D call: TRBD1 (5 bases). The CDR3 sequence is 13 residues long. From germline, CDR1 is GTSNPN and CDR2 SVGIG (reference sequence). Between the trimmed V and J ends, which lost 1 base and 10 bases, there was a span of 11 bases. CDR3 residues: CAWSDRLLSPLHF. As DNA, the CDR3 is TGTGCCTGGAGTGACAGGTTATTATCACCCCTCCACTTT.

The chain couples TRBV7-9 to TRBJ2-7, with a weak D call TRBD1 (6 bases). Trimming removed 5 bases from V and 1 base from J, with 6 bases in between. The CDR3 is 12 residues long. CDR1 is SEHNR, CDR2 FQNEAQ, per germline (reference sequence). In DNA form, the CDR3 reads TGTGCCAGCAGCCAGGGGTCCTACGAGCAGTACTTC. Residues: CASSQGSYEQYF.

The chain employs TRBV18 and TRBJ1-2, with a weak D call TRBD1 (6 bases). Trimming shortened V by 3 bases and J by 3 bases, and 20 bases separated the two germline ends. CDR1 KGHSH and CDR2 LQKENI come from the germline V gene. This CDR3 has 17 amino acids. This CDR3 reads CASSPYQGVGQHYGYTF. The CDR3 DNA is TGTGCCAGCTCACCCTACCAAGGGGTAGGACAGCACTATGGCTACACCTTC.

The chain couples TRBV6-5 to TRBJ2-4, with 8 bases lining up with TRBD1. The CDR3 covers 15 residues. CDR1 is MNHEY and CDR2 is SVGAGI in the germline V gene. With 6 bases clipped from V and 1 base from J, the junction kept 5 bases outside the gene matches. The CDR3 DNA reads as TGTGCCAGCAGCCTTAGGACAGGGGCCAAAAACATTCAGTACTTC. This codes for CASSLRTGAKNIQYF.

V usage is TRBV7-2 and J usage is TRBJ2-5, with 9 bases identical to TRBD1. The CDR3 spans 13 residues. The germline gives CDR1 SGHTA, CDR2 FQGNSA. J was trimmed by 5 bases and V by 5 bases; bases with no gene match: 3. CDR3 DNA sequence: TGTGCCAGCAGCCCAGACAGGGGGGAGACCCAGTACTTC. This sequence encodes CASSPDRGETQYF.